The rows below give T cell receptor beta chains drawn from one sample of a study of beta chain features in type 1 diabetes. Repertoires were generated with immunoSEQ multiplex PCR, while TCRdb's copy carries only in-frame clones and drops some. The sample lists under 200,000 clones; 6.5% to 10% were seen once. The source material was central memory CD4+ T cells from blood. Receptor source: a woman aged 18-29 years with type 1 diabetes. The CDR3 runs from the conserved cysteine through the conserved F or W. A D gene is named only where the DNA matches it firmly. Size is omitted from some rows. Given values are once, few, many or a class for expanded clones.

once | TRBJ1-5 | TRBV7-2 | . | TGTGCCAGCAGCCGACACAGGGTCAATCAGCCCCAGCATTTT | CASSRHRVNQPQHF
. | TRBJ2-5 | TRBV18 | . | TGTGCCAGCTCACCACCTTCTAGCCAAGAGACCCAGTACTTC | CASSPPSSQETQYF
few | TRBJ2-1 | TRBV9 | . | TGTGCCAGCAGCGTAGGATGGCAGGGGCAGAGTGAGCAGTTCTTC | CASSVGWQGQSEQFF
few | TRBJ2-7 | TRBV19 | . | TGTGCCAGTAGTGCCCGACACGGCTACGAGCAGTACTTC | CASSARHGYEQYF
. | TRBJ2-5 | TRBV6-6 | . | TGTGCCAGCAGACATTTGGAGACCCAGTACTTC | CASRHLETQYF
many | TRBJ1-3 | TRBV7-2 | . | TGTGCCAGCAGCTTACCCGGTGCTGGAAACACCATATATTTT | CASSLPGAGNTIYF
few | TRBJ2-5 | TRBV11-2 | . | TGTGCCAGCAGCCTGGGGTTCGCGGGGACCCAGTACTTC | CASSLGFAGTQYF
few | TRBJ2-7 | TRBV18 | . | TGTGCCAGCTCAAGGGGGACGTCGACCTACGAGCAGTACTTC | CASSRGTSTYEQYF
. | TRBJ2-1 | TRBV29-1 | TRBD2 | TGCAGCGTTGAACCTAGCGGGGCCTACAATGAGCAGTTCTTC | CSVEPSGAYNEQFF
. | TRBJ1-1 | TRBV7-2 | . | TGTGCCAGCAGCCCGTCTGGAGGAGGGCGCACTGAAGCTTTCTTT | CASSPSGGGRTEAFF
few | TRBJ2-5 | TRBV28 | TRBD1 | TGTGCCAGCCGATATAACGGACAGGGTGGGACCCAGTACTTC | CASRYNGQGGTQYF
few | TRBJ2-7 | TRBV28 | TRBD2 | TGTGCCAGCAGGGGACTAGCGGGAGCCCAGGTCGGGTACGAGCAGTACTTC | CASRGLAGAQVGYEQYF
few | TRBJ2-1 | TRBV27 | TRBD1 | TGTGCCAGCAGTCTCAGACGGACAGGGGCCTACAATGAGCAGTTCTTC | CASSLRRTGAYNEQFF
few | TRBJ2-2 | TRBV9 | TRBD2 | TGTGCCAGCAGCGTAGCCCCCGGTGGCCTAGCGGGAGGTTCGAACACCGGGGAGCTGTTTTTT | CASSVAPGGLAGGSNTGELFF
few | TRBJ2-3 | TRBV9 | TRBD2 | TGTGCCAGCAGCGCCTCTAGCGGGGGCACAGATACGCAGTATTTT | CASSASSGGTDTQYF
. | TRBJ2-5 | TRBV28 | . | TGTGCCAGCGGATTTCGGGTAAAAGAGACCCAGTACTTC | CASGFRVKETQYF
. | TRBJ2-1 | TRBV7-2 | TRBD2 | TGTGCCAGCAGCTATGGACTAGCGGGACCGACTGAGCAGTTCTTC | CASSYGLAGPTEQFF
few | TRBJ2-5 | TRBV6-5 | TRBD2 | TGTGCCAGCAGTATGGGTAGCGGGAGTGTCGAGACCCAGTACTTC | CASSMGSGSVETQYF
few | TRBJ2-7 | TRBV29-1 | . | TGCAGCGTTGAGGGACAAGCCGGGGGGTTGCAGTACTTC | CSVEGQAGGLQYF
. | TRBJ2-7 | TRBV21-1 | . | TGTGCCAGCAGCAAAACCGCAGGGGTTAGCTCCTACGAGCAGTACTTC | CASSKTAGVSSYEQYF
. | TRBJ2-3 | TRBV19 | TRBD2 | TGTGCCAGTAGTAGACCGGGACTAGCGGGCACAGATACGCAGTATTTT | CASSRPGLAGTDTQYF
. | TRBJ2-7 | TRBV28 | TRBD1 | TGTGCCAGCAGTCTCCCCCCCGGACAGGGCGACTACGAGCAGTACTTC | CASSLPPGQGDYEQYF
. | TRBJ2-1 | TRBV14 | TRBD1 | TGTGCCAGCAGCTTGGGGACAGGACTATACAATGAGCAGTTCTTC | CASSLGTGLYNEQFF
. | TRBJ2-2 | TRBV28 | TRBD1 | TGTGCGACCGGGACAGCGAACACCGGGGAGCTGTTTTTT | CATGTANTGELFF
few | TRBJ2-1 | TRBV7-2 | . | TGTGCCAGCAGCTCCCCCGATGAGCAGTTCTTC | CASSSPDEQFF
. | TRBJ2-7 | TRBV28 | . | TGTGCCAGCAGTGCCCCCGGGGAGGTCAGCTCCTACGAGCAGTACTTC | CASSAPGEVSSYEQYF
. | TRBJ1-4 | TRBV28 | TRBD1 | TGTGCCAGCAGCCCTACAGGGGGCGGTGAAAAACTGTTTTTT | CASSPTGGGEKLFF
. | TRBJ2-1 | TRBV19 | . | TGTGCCAGTAGTATCGCCGTACTGGGCCACAATGAGCAGTTCTTC | CASSIAVLGHNEQFF
. | TRBJ1-1 | TRBV7-9 | TRBD1 | TGTGCCAGCGGAAGACAGGGGGGCACTGAAGCTTTCTTT | CASGRQGGTEAFF
. | TRBJ1-1 | TRBV7-3 | . | TGTGCCAGCAGCTTAAATTCCGGGGTCGGGGAAGCTTTCTTT | CASSLNSGVGEAFF
. | TRBJ1-3 | TRBV4-2 | TRBD1 | TGTGCCAGCAGCCAAGAACCCCTTGGACAGGGAGGAAACACCATATATTTT | CASSQEPLGQGGNTIYF
few | TRBJ1-1 | TRBV5-4 | TRBD1 | TGTGCCAGCAGCTCGAAGACAGGGGCAGACACTGAAGCTTTCTTT | CASSSKTGADTEAFF
. | TRBJ2-5 | TRBV14 | . | TGTGCCAGCAGCCAATTAAGTTTAGAGGAGACCCAGTACTTC | CASSQLSLEETQYF
. | TRBJ2-2 | TRBV30 | TRBD2 | TGTGCCTCGACGGGAGGTAGCGGGACGAACACCGGGGAGCTGTTTTTT | CASTGGSGTNTGELFF
. | TRBJ2-7 | TRBV28 | TRBD2 | TGTGCCAGCAGTAGCAGGGGACTAGCGGGAAGATACGAGCAGTACTTC | CASSSRGLAGRYEQYF
few | TRBJ1-2 | TRBV10-3 | . | TGTGCCATCAGCGCGTCGCCGGGTAAGGACTATGGCTACACCTTC | CAISASPGKDYGYTF
few | TRBJ1-4 | TRBV18 | . | TGTGCCAGCTCACCGAACGTACAGGAAAAACTGTTTTTT | CASSPNVQEKLFF
. | TRBJ1-2 | TRBV29-1 | . | TGCAGCGTTGAAGGCGGCTTTAACTATGGCTACACCTTC | CSVEGGFNYGYTF
few | TRBJ1-1 | TRBV5-6 | TRBD1 | TGTGCCAGCAGCTTAGTGGGACAGGGGGATACTGAAGCTTTCTTT | CASSLVGQGDTEAFF
few | TRBJ1-1 | TRBV5-1 | TRBD1 | TGCGCCAGCAGCTCGACAGGGCAGACTGAAGCTTTCTTT | CASSSTGQTEAFF
. | TRBJ2-7 | TRBV18 | TRBD1 | TGTGCCAGCTCACTCAAGGGACAGGCCATCGAGCAGTACTTC | CASSLKGQAIEQYF
few | TRBJ1-4 | TRBV28 | . | TGTGCCAGCAGTTTCTCCGCAACTAATGAAAAACTGTTTTTT | CASSFSATNEKLFF
. | TRBJ1-2 | TRBV28 | . | TGTGCCAGCAGTTCCCTCGGTGGCTACACCTTC | CASSSLGGYTF
. | TRBJ2-4 | TRBV5-4 | TRBD2 | TGTGCCAGCAGCCCGGGGGGGTTGGCCAAAAACATTCAGTACTTC | CASSPGGLAKNIQYF
few | TRBJ2-1 | TRBV30 | . | TGTGCCTTCACTCCGGGAAACTCCTACAATGAGCAGTTCTTC | CAFTPGNSYNEQFF
many | TRBJ1-4 | TRBV7-9 | TRBD1 | TGTGCCAGCAGCATCGCGACAGGGAATGAAAAACTGTTTTTT | CASSIATGNEKLFF